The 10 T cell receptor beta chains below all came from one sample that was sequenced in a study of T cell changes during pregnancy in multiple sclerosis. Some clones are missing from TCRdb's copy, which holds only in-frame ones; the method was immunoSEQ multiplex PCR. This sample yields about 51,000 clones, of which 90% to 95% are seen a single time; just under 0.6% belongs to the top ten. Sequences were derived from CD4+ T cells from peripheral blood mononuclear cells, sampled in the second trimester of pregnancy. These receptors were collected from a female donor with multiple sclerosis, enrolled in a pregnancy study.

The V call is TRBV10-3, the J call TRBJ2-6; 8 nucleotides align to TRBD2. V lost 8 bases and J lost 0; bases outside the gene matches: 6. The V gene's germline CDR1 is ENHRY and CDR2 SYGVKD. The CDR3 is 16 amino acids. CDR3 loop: CAILTGGVSGANVLTF. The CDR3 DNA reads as TGTGCCATCCTTACGGGGGGGGTCTCTGGGGCCAACGTCCTGACTTTC.

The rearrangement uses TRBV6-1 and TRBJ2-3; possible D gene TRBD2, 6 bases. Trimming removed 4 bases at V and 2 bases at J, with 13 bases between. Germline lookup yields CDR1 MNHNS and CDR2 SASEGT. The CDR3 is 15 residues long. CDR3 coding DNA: TGTGCCAGCAGTGCGGGACTCCCCATCACAGATACGCAGTATTTT. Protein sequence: CASSAGLPITDTQYF.

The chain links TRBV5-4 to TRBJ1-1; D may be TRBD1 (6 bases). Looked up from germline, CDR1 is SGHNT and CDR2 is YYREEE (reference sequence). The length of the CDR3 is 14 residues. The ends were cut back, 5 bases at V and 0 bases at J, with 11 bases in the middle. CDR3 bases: TGTGCCAGCAGAATACAGGGAATGAACACTGAAGCTTTCTTT. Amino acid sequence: CASRIQGMNTEAFF.

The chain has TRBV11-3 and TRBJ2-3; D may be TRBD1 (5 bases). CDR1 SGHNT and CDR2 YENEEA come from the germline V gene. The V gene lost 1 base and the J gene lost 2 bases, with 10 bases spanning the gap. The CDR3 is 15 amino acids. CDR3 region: CASSLGRASTDTQYF. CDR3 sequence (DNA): TGTGCCAGCAGCTTAGGCAGGGCCTCCACAGATACGCAGTATTTT.

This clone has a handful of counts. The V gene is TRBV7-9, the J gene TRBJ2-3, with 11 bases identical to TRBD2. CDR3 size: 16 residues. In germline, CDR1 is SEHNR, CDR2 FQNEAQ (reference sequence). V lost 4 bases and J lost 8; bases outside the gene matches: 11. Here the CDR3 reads CASSSIPGLAVSTQYF. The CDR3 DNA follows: TGTGCCAGCAGCTCGATCCCGGGACTAGCGGTGTCTACGCAGTATTTT. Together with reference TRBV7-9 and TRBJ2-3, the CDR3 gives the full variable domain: DTGVSQNPRHKITKRGQNVTFRCDPISEHNRLYWYRQTLGQGPEFLTYFQNEAQLEKSRLLSDRFSAERPKGSFSTLEIQRTEQGDSAMYLCASSSIPGLAVSTQYFGPGTRLTVL.

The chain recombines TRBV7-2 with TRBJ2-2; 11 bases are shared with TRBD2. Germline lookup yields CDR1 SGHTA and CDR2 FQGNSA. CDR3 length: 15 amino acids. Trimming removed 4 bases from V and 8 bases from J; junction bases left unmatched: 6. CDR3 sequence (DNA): TGTGCCAGCAGCTCAAGACTAGCGGGGCAAGGGGAGCTGTTTTTT. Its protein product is CASSSRLAGQGELFF.

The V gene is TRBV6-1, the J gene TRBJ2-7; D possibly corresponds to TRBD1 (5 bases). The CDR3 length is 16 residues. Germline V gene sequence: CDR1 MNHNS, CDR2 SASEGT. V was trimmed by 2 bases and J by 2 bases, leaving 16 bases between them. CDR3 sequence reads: CASSEIGAGNPYEQYF. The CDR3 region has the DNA TGTGCCAGCAGTGAAATTGGTGCAGGGAACCCCTACGAGCAGTACTTC.

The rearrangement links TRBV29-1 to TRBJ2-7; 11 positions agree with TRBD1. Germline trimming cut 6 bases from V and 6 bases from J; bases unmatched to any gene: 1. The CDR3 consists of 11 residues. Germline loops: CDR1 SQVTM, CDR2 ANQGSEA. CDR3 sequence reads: CSVGTGGEQYF. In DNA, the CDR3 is TGCAGCGTAGGGACAGGGGGCGAGCAGTACTTC.

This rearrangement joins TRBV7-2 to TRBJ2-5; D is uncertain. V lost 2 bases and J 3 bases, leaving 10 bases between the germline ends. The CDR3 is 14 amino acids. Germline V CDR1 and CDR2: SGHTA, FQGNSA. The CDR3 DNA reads TGTGCCAGCAGCTTATTTCTCGCGGAAGAGACCCAGTACTTC. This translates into CASSLFLAEETQYF.

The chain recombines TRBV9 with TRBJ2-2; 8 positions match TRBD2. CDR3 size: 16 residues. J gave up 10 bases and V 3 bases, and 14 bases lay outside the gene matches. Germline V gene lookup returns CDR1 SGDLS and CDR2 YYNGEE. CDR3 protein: CASSERGGAGGEELFF. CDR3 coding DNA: TGTGCCAGCAGCGAGAGGGGCGGGGCGGGGGGCGAGGAGCTGTTTTTT. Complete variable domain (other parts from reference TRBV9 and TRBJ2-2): DSGVTQTPKHLITATGQRVTLRCSPRSGDLSVYWYQQSLDQGLQFLIQYYNGEERAKGNILERFSAQQFPDLHSELNLSSLELGDSALYFCASSERGGAGGEELFFGEGSRLTVL.